The sample holds a few counts of the clone carrying this TCR beta chain. The antigen is not known. Template switching created a universal primer site, and the cDNA included unique molecular identifiers. Via MiXCR, TCRdb re-called the 5' RACE reads, giving one row per CDR3 protein. The table shows around 280,000 distinct CDR3 sequences, with about 8% occurring only once. This sample stems from a study of identical twins. Study results and limitations: Interpretation of the results relied on cross-sectional statistical analysis and not on following the same donors. Out-of-frame beta sequences exhibited a weaker degree of excess twin sharing. The more abundant beta clonotypes in cord blood had fewer insertions, and memory repertoires did not show this.

The same sample was also studied in work on yellow fever vaccine responses in identical twins.

Source material: memory (CD45RO+) T cells sorted from blood. The sequence came from a woman between 18 and 29 years old in good health.

CDR3 DNA sequence: TGTGCCAGCTCACTCCTCGGACAGAGCTCCTATAATTCACCCCTCCACTTT. The encoded protein is CASSLLGQSSYNSPLHF. The chain uses TRBV18 and TRBJ1-6, with a weak D call TRBD1 (6 bases). The CDR3 contains 17 residues. Germline-derived CDR1 and CDR2 are KGHSH and LQKENI. Trimming shortened V by 4 bases and J by 0 bases, and 13 bases separated the two germline ends.